This is a list of T cell receptor beta chains from one sample in a study of patients and donors after allogeneic stem cell transplantation. Each CDR3 protein is one row after TCRdb ran MiXCR on the RT-PCR reads. The sample yields some 960,000 distinct CDR3 sequences, more than 15% seen once. The sample comprised blood, either unsorted or a sorted T cell fraction (not recorded which). These receptors all come from a human donor who was either an allogeneic HSCT recipient or a stem cell or donor lymphocyte infusion donor (not recorded which). It is not recorded whose cells these are; they may come from a transplant donor. Each CDR3 is given with its conserved first and last residue. A D gene is named only where the DNA matches it firmly. A row's size may be missing; if present it is once, few, many or a size class.

clone_size	j_call	v_call	d_call	cdr3_aa	cdr3_nt
many	TRBJ2-1	TRBV5-1	NA	CASSLGGEPIYNEQFF	TGCGCCAGCAGCCTTGGAGGGGAGCCTATCTACAATGAGCAGTTCTTC
few	TRBJ1-4	TRBV5-1	NA	CASRRGGPTNEKLFF	TGCGCCAGCAGAAGAGGGGGGCCAACTAATGAAAAACTGTTTTTT
once	TRBJ2-2	TRBV30	NA	CAWSTVGPGELFF	TGTGCCTGGAGTACGGTTGGGCCCGGGGAGCTGTTTTTT
few	TRBJ2-7	TRBV10-3	TRBD1	CATGDRPYEQYF	TGTGCCACCGGGGACAGGCCCTACGAGCAGTACTTC
NA	TRBJ1-6	TRBV7-9	NA	CASSLASSDARSSPLHF	TGTGCCAGCAGCTTAGCGTCCTCGGACGCCCGGTCGTCACCCCTCCACTTT
NA	TRBJ2-1	TRBV19	NA	CASQGNNEQFF	TGTGCCAGTCAAGGGAACAATGAGCAGTTCTTC
few	TRBJ2-1	TRBV5-1	TRBD2	CASSLGLAGGRYNEQFF	TGCGCCAGCAGCCTGGGACTAGCGGGGGGGCGTTACAATGAGCAGTTCTTC
NA	TRBJ2-5	TRBV20-1	NA	CSAKTAKQETQYF	TGCAGTGCTAAGACGGCCAAACAAGAGACCCAGTACTTC
few	TRBJ1-1	TRBV12-3/TRBV12-4	NA	CASSFGGSAEAFF	TGTGCCAGCAGTTTCGGGGGAAGCGCTGAAGCTTTCTTT
NA	TRBJ2-7	TRBV4-1	NA	CASSQGPPDYEQYF	TGCGCCAGCTCCCAGGGCCCCCCCGACTACGAGCAGTACTTC
NA	TRBJ2-7	TRBV3-1	NA	CASSPNSAYEQYF	TGTGCCAGCAGCCCTAATAGCGCCTACGAGCAGTACTTC
few	TRBJ2-5	TRBV3-1	NA	CASSQEYGQQETQYF	TGTGCCAGCAGCCAAGAGTATGGCCAGCAAGAGACCCAGTACTTC
few	TRBJ2-7	TRBV5-5	NA	CASSPDAFLVYEQYF	TGTGCCAGCAGCCCAGACGCGTTTTTGGTTTACGAGCAGTACTTC
few	TRBJ2-1	TRBV5-1	NA	CASSPQDLTNNEQFF	TGCGCCAGCAGCCCCCAGGATCTAACCAACAATGAGCAGTTCTTC
many	TRBJ2-5	TRBV15	NA	CATRKGDRETQYF	TGTGCCACTCGTAAGGGGGACCGGGAGACCCAGTACTTC
NA	TRBJ2-6	TRBV12-3/TRBV12-4	NA	CASSLATQAGPGANVLTF	TGTGCCAGCAGTTTAGCGACACAGGCCGGCCCTGGGGCCAACGTCCTGACTTTC
NA	TRBJ2-7	TRBV7-2	TRBD2	CASSLEGSGWYEQYF	TGTGCCAGCAGCTTAGAAGGTAGCGGGTGGTACGAGCAGTACTTC
NA	TRBJ1-2	TRBV20-1	NA	CSARGSGALYGYTF	TGCAGTGCTAGGGGCTCCGGGGCTCTCTATGGCTACACCTTC
NA	TRBJ1-5	TRBV25-1	NA	CASRGAGSNQPQHF	TGTGCCAGCAGGGGGGCCGGAAGCAATCAGCCCCAGCATTTT
NA	TRBJ2-1	TRBV5-1	TRBD2	CASSSTSGRFYNEQFF	TGCGCCAGCAGCAGCACTAGCGGGAGGTTTTACAATGAGCAGTTCTTC
few	TRBJ1-2	TRBV29-1	TRBD1	CSVSGTGDGYTF	TGCAGCGTTTCCGGGACAGGGGATGGCTACACCTTC
NA	TRBJ1-2	TRBV6-5	NA	CASSSPGGLGTF	TGTGCCAGCAGTTCCCCCGGGGGTTTAGGAACCTTC
NA	TRBJ1-1	TRBV4-3	NA	CASSQENGRNTEAFF	TGCGCCAGCAGCCAAGAGAACGGACGAAACACTGAAGCTTTCTTT
NA	TRBJ2-3	TRBV18	NA	CATQKVPGDTQYF	TGTGCCACCCAGAAAGTTCCTGGGGATACGCAGTATTTT
NA	TRBJ2-1	TRBV24-1	NA	CATADWDEQFF	TGTGCCACAGCGGATTGGGATGAGCAGTTCTTC
NA	TRBJ2-7	TRBV4-1	TRBD2	CASSQVPGRASEQYF	TGCGCCAGCAGCCAGGTTCCCGGGAGGGCCTCCGAGCAGTACTTC
NA	TRBJ2-6	TRBV27	TRBD2	CASNPVGGIITSGANVLTF	TGTGCCAGCAACCCCGTCGGGGGGATCATAACCTCTGGGGCCAACGTCCTGACTTTC
few	TRBJ2-7	TRBV6-5	NA	CASSYQFLSYEQYF	TGTGCCAGCAGTTACCAATTCCTGTCCTACGAGCAGTACTTC
NA	TRBJ2-5	TRBV5-5	NA	CASSTAGRETQYF	TGTGCCAGCAGCACCGCAGGGAGGGAGACCCAGTACTTC
NA	TRBJ1-2	TRBV5-6	NA	CASSFIGINYGYTF	TGTGCCAGCAGCTTTATCGGGATCAACTATGGCTACACCTTC
few	TRBJ2-1	TRBV12-3/TRBV12-4	TRBD1	CASSRRTGSYNEQFF	TGTGCCAGCAGCCGCCGGACAGGGAGCTACAATGAGCAGTTCTTC
NA	TRBJ2-1	TRBV3-1	NA	CASSQFPLSVVNEQFF	TGTGCCAGCAGCCAATTTCCACTTAGCGTGGTCAATGAGCAGTTCTTC
NA	TRBJ1-1	TRBV27	NA	CASSLRSVLRTEAFF	TGTGCCAGCAGTTTAAGGTCGGTTCTTCGCACTGAAGCTTTCTTT
NA	TRBJ2-1	TRBV3-1	TRBD2	CASSQVPSGSYNEQFF	TGTGCCAGCAGCCAAGTTCCTAGCGGGAGTTACAATGAGCAGTTCTTC
NA	TRBJ2-3	TRBV20-1	NA	CSATRASGTDTQYF	TGCAGTGCCACCCGCGCTAGCGGCACAGATACGCAGTATTTT
NA	TRBJ1-5	TRBV7-8	TRBD1	CASSPRRDRGHNQPQHF	TGTGCCAGCAGCCCTAGGAGGGACAGGGGCCATAATCAGCCCCAGCATTTT
NA	TRBJ2-7	TRBV5-1	NA	CASSLTGKMVSYEQYF	TGCGCCAGCAGCTTGACAGGGAAGATGGTCTCCTACGAGCAGTACTTC
NA	TRBJ1-1	TRBV9	NA	CASSVTSSGTEAFF	TGTGCCAGCAGCGTGACATCATCAGGGACTGAAGCTTTCTTT
NA	TRBJ1-6	TRBV7-2	NA	CASSLVRVGDSPLHF	TGTGCCAGCAGCTTAGTGCGGGTTGGGGATTCACCCCTCCACTTT
NA	TRBJ1-3	TRBV5-1	NA	CASSFSPSISGNTIYF	TGCGCCAGCAGCTTTAGCCCGAGCATCTCTGGAAACACCATATATTTT
NA	TRBJ2-1	TRBV7-8	NA	CASSLLSGYNEQFF	TGTGCCAGCAGCCTCCTATCGGGGTACAATGAGCAGTTCTTC
many	TRBJ2-1	TRBV11-1	TRBD2	CASSSGTSGVNEQFF	TGTGCCAGCAGCTCCGGGACTAGCGGGGTCAATGAGCAGTTCTTC
few	TRBJ2-2	TRBV12-3/TRBV12-4	NA	CASSWNRAAGELFF	TGTGCCAGCAGTTGGAACAGGGCTGCCGGGGAGCTGTTTTTT